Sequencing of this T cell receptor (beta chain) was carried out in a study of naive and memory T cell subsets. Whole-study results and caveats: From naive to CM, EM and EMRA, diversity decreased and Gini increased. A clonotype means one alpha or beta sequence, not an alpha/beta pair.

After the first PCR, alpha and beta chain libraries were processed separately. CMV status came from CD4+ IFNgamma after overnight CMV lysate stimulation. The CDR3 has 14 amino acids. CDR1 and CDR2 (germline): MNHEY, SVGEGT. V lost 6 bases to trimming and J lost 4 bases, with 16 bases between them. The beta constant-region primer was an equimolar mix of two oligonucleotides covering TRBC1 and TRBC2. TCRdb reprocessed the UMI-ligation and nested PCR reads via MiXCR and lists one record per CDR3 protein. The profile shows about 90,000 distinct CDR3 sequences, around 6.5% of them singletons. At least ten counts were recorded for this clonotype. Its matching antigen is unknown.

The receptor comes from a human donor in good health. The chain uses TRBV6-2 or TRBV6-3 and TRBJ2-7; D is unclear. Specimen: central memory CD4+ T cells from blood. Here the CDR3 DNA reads TGTGCCAGCAGAAGAACCGGACGGCCATACGAGCAGTACTTC. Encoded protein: CASRRTGRPYEQYF.